This TCR beta chain derives from a study of shared clonotypes between healthy human individuals. This clone appeared a few times. Its cognate antigen is unknown. Sequenced by immunoSEQ multiplex PCR; TCRdb stores in-frame clones only, minus some. Here the sample spans about 2.4 million clones, more than 85% being singletons. The V end was cut by 5 bases, the J end by 11 bases, with 6 bases between. Germline-derived CDR1 and CDR2 are SSHAT and FNYEAQ (reference sequence). The CDR3 contains 9 residues. General study findings and limits: Investigators collected only blood, and repertoires in tissues likely differ.

Sequenced sample: naive CD4+ T cells from PBMCs. Subset meaning: CD45RA+ positively selected. The chain is built from TRBV7-7 and TRBJ1-1; D gene unclear. The origin of this receptor is a man aged 18-30 years in good health. Some clones in this sample may be carry-over from other donors' samples. This CDR3 reads CASSPRAFF. CDR3 nucleotide sequence: TGTGCCAGCAGCCCAAGGGCTTTCTTT.